This TCR beta chain was captured by sequencing in a study of PD-1 blockade in classical Hodgkin lymphoma. Study outcomes and limitations: Excluded were patients who started nivolumab under 1 year after ASCT, a group that had lower diversity.

The patients all showed relapse after autologous stem cell transplantation, while their brentuximab vedotin exposure varied. This clone turned up a few times. Its cognate antigen is unknown. The junction had 10 bases not matched to a gene; V was cut back by 5 bases and J by 3 bases. The germline gives CDR1 MNHEY, CDR2 SMNVEV (reference sequence). CDR3 size: 16 residues. Produced via immunoSEQ multiplex PCR; TCRdb's table is partial and in-frame only. The top ten clones hold 7.5% to 10% of a sample with roughly 70,000 clones, about 70% of them seen once. The chain employs TRBV27 and TRBJ2-7; 10 nucleotides line up with TRBD1. The sequence was obtained from a human donor with classical Hodgkin lymphoma. The sample in question was peripheral blood mononuclear cells (PBMCs), obtained before the second cycle of nivolumab. CDR3 nucleotide sequence: TGTGCCAGCAGTCCTCTAGGGACAGGGGCCCTCTACGAGCAGTACTTC. The encoded protein is CASSPLGTGALYEQYF.